This TCR beta chain was retrieved from a study of shared clonotypes between healthy human individuals. Looking at the study overall: Donors had three CD4 naive, three CD4 memory, two CD8 naive and one CD8 memory plate apiece.

The study's findings and limits: Several donors had about 5.1% of their naive CD4 clonotypes in common.

Naivety among CD8 cells was defined by CD45RO negativity and positive CCR7 selection, thereby excluding terminally differentiated effector memory CD45RA+ cells. For this clone: Its cognate antigen is unknown.

In the sorted-subset replicate PCRs, 200 ng DNA, 25,000 to 35,000 T cell genomes, was used. The method was immunoSEQ multiplex PCR; TCRdb's version includes in-frame clones alone and lacks a portion of them. Among approximately 2,200,000 clones listed, about 92% were seen once. The CDR3 is 13 residues long. In germline, CDR1 is MNHNY, CDR2 SVGAGI (reference sequence). After removal of 7 bases from V and 5 bases from J, the junction contained 8 bases not matched to a gene. This TCR was sampled from a man aged 18-30 years in good health. Some clones in this sample may be carry-over from other donors' samples. Material: naive CD8+ T cells from PBMCs. The rearrangement links TRBV6-6 to TRBJ2-7; TRBD1 aligns across 7 bases. In nucleotides, the CDR3 is TGTGCCAGCACTCCAGGGGGTGTCCACGAGCAGTACTTC. It codes for CASTPGGVHEQYF.